This entry features one TCR beta chain sequence. The antigen remains unidentified. Unique molecular identifiers were built into the TCRbeta library. TCRdb independently ran MiXCR on the PCR reads; one entry per CDR3 protein. The sample lists some 81,000 distinct CDR3 sequences, approximately 14% occurring once. The data belong to a study of T-cell reconstitution after alpha-beta-depleted transplantation in children. Whole-study findings and limits: Newly produced T cells mostly accounted for T-cell counts and diversity one year post-transplant. It was surviving recipient T cells and thymic progenitors that gave some patients high TCRbeta diversity at day 60. At around two months after transplant, the alpha-beta T cells were reportedly derived from several hundred expanded clones that came from non-depleted graft cells.

V gave up 5 bases and J gave up 3 bases; unmatched junction bases: 11. Per the germline V gene, CDR1 is SEHNR and CDR2 is FQNEAQ (reference sequence). The CDR3 is made up of 17 amino acids. This specimen was PBMCs, mostly from graft donor cells, taken 180 days after TCRalphabeta/CD19-depleted stem cell transplant. This chain uses TRBV7-9 with TRBJ2-1, with 9 bases identical to TRBD2. The receptor's source is a male patient between 2 and 9 years old who had a stem cell transplant for acute lymphoblastic leukemia, so the T cells may come from the graft donor. The CDR3 DNA is TGTGCCAGCAGCCCCGGGGCGGGAGGGCCGGTCTACAATGAGCAGTTCTTC. Its protein product is CASSPGAGGPVYNEQFF.